This T cell receptor (beta chain) was sequenced during a study of blood T cell repertoires in COVID-19. TCRdb keeps only in-frame clones here, not all; method: immunoSEQ multiplex PCR. The data hold over 110,000 clones, with around 83% observed a single time. The CDR3 contains 16 residues. Trimming cost V 1 base and J 0 bases, with 10 bases left between them. Germline loops: CDR1 SEHNR, CDR2 FQNEAQ (reference sequence). The TCR sequence derives from a man in his 60s with active or convalescent COVID-19. The source material was peripheral blood. The chain couples TRBV7-9 to TRBJ1-5; a weak D match, TRBD1 (5 bases). CDR3: CASSLGDYNSNQPQHF. CDR3 in DNA: TGTGCCAGCAGCTTAGGGGACTATAATAGCAATCAGCCCCAGCATTTT.